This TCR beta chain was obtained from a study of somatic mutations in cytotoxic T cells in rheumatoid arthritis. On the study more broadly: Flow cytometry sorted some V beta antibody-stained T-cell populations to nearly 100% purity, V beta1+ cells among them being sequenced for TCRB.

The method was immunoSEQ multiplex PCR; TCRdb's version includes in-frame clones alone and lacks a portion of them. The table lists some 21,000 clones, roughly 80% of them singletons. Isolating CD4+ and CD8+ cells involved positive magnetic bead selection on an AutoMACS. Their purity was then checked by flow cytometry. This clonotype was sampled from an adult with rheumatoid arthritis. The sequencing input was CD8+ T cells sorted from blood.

In DNA form, the CDR3 reads TGTGCCAGCAGCCAAGCAACTAGCGGGGGTATCGCAGATACGCAGTATTTT. As protein: CASSQATSGGIADTQYF. V gene TRBV4-2 combines with J gene TRBJ2-3; 11 bases map to TRBD2. The CDR3 has 17 residues. CDR1 is LGHNA and CDR2 is YNFKEQ in the germline V gene. Trimming took 1 base from V and 4 from J; bases not matched to a gene: 7.